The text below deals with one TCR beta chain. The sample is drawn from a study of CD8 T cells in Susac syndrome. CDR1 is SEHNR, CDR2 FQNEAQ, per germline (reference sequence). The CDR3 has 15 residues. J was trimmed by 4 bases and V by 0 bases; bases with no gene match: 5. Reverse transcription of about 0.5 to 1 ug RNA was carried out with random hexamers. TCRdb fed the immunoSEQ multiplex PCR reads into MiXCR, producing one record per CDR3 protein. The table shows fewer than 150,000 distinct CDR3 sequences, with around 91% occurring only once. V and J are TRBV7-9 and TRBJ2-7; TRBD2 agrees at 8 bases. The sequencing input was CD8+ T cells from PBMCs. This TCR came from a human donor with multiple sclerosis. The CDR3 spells CASSLAAGVLYEQYF. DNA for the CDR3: TGTGCCAGCAGCTTAGCAGCGGGAGTGTTATACGAGCAGTACTTC.